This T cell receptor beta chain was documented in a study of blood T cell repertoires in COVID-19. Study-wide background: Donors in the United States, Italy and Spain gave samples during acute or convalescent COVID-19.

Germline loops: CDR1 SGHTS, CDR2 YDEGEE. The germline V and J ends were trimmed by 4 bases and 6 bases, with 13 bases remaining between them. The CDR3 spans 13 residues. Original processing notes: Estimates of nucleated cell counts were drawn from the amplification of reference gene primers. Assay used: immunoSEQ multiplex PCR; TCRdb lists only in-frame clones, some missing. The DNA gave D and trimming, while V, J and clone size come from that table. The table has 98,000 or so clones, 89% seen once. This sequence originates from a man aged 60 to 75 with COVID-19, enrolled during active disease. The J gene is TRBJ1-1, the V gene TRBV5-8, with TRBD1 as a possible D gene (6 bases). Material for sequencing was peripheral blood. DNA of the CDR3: TGTGCCAGCAGCCAAAAGGGGGGGTCTGAAGCTTTCTTT. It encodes CASSQKGGSEAFF.